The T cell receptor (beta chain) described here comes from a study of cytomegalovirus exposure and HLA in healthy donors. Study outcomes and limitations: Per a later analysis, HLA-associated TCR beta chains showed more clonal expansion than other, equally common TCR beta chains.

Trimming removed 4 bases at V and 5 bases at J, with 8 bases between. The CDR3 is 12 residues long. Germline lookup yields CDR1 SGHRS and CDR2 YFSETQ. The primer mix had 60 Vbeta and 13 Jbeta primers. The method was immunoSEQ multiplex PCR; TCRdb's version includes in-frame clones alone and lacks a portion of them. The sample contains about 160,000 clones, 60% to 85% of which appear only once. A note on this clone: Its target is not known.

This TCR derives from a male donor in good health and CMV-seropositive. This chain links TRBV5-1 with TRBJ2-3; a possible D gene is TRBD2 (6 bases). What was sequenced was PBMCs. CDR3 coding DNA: TGCGCCAGCAGCCTCGGGAGAGATACGCAGTATTTT. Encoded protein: CASSLGRDTQYF.